The 4 T cell receptor beta chains in this list originate from one sample, sequenced in a study of control samples from healthy donors and cancer patients. Repertoires were generated with immunoSEQ multiplex PCR, while TCRdb's copy carries only in-frame clones and drops some. The sample yields approximately 90,000 clones, 90% to 95% seen once. Sample: blood. The receptor source for this set is a woman in her twenties or thirties in good health.

The chain has TRBV28 and TRBJ1-1; 8 nucleotides match TRBD1. Germline CDR1 is MDHEN and CDR2 is SYDVKM. V was clipped by 5 bases and J by 4 bases; unmatched bases: 9. CDR3 length: 15 residues. The CDR3 region has the DNA TGTGCCAGCAGTCCCCTGACAGGGGAGGGCACTGAAGCTTTCTTT. It codes for CASSPLTGEGTEAFF. Full variable domain (remainder filled in from reference TRBV28 and TRBJ1-1): DVKVTQSSRYLVKRTGEKVFLECVQDMDHENMFWYRQDPGLGLRLIYFSYDVKMKEKGDIPEGYSVSREKKERFSLILESASTNQTSMYLCASSPLTGEGTEAFFGQGTRLTVV.

V and J are TRBV28 and TRBJ1-2; D is ambiguous. The germline CDR1 and CDR2 sequences are MDHEN and SYDVKM. Trimming left V 3 bases short and J 0 bases short, with 2 bases between. This CDR3 spans 12 amino acids. CDR3 region: CASSFSNYGYTF. The CDR3 DNA sequence: TGTGCCAGCAGTTTTTCTAACTATGGCTACACCTTC.

The CDR3 region is CASSLLGARRGSNSPLHF. CDR3 in DNA: TGTGCCAGCAGCTTGTTAGGGGCCAGGAGGGGATCAAATTCACCCCTCCACTTT. The chain combines TRBV5-6 with TRBJ1-6; tentative D call: TRBD1 (5 bases). This CDR3 contains 18 residues. The germline V gene encodes CDR1 SGHDT and CDR2 YYEEEE. V lost 1 base to trimming and J lost 7 bases, with 21 bases between them.

The chain is built from TRBV5-6 and TRBJ1-2, with D possibly being TRBD1 (5 bases). Germline-derived CDR1 and CDR2 are SGHDT and YYEEEE. The CDR3 covers 16 residues. Trimming took off 2 bases at V and 0 bases at J, with 14 bases between the two ends. The CDR3 region has the DNA TGTGCCAGCAGCTTACCAGGACAAGGCCCTAACTATGGCTACACCTTC. Residues: CASSLPGQGPNYGYTF.